The clone carrying this TCR beta chain was counted once. The study assigned cohorts using participant-reported clinical history. Profiling relied on immunoSEQ multiplex PCR, and the TCRdb table lists in-frame clones only, not all of them. The sample carries a few hundred thousand clones, around 87% recorded once. The entry originates in a study of blood T cell repertoires in COVID-19. The length of the CDR3 is 15 residues. Germline V CDR1 and CDR2: KGHSH, LQKENI. V shed 6 bases and J 4 bases; nucleotides not matched to a gene: 7. V and J are TRBV18 and TRBJ1-4; TRBD1 agrees at 8 bases. The sequenced sample was PBMCs or T cells enriched from blood (not recorded which). This clonotype was sampled from a young man who had recovered from COVID-19. The CDR3 DNA sequence: TGTGCCAGCTCCGGACAGGGTGGACGTAATGAAAAACTGTTTTTT. Translated: CASSGQGGRNEKLFF.